These T cell receptor beta chains were read from a single sample in a study of technical replicates of blood from several donors. The table came from immunoSEQ multiplex PCR; TCRdb's copy has only in-frame clones and leaves some out. The repertoire holds about 82,000 clones, over 95% seen once, with 0.37% in the top ten. The sequenced material came from T cells isolated from PBMCs. These receptors were taken from a human donor in good health. Both conserved end residues are part of each CDR3. The D gene is left open where the match is weak. Size tells how often a clone was seen (once, few, many) or the class of an expanded clone, and some rows leave it out.

cdr3_aa: CARGGSEQFF
cdr3_nt: TGTGCCCGAGGCGGCAGTGAGCAGTTCTTC
j_call: TRBJ2-1
v_call: TRBV30
clone_size: -
d_call: -

cdr3_aa: CASSLTGTGANVLTF
cdr3_nt: TGTGCCAGCAGCTTGACCGGGACAGGGGCCAACGTCCTGACTTTC
j_call: TRBJ2-6
v_call: TRBV11-3
clone_size: -
d_call: -

cdr3_aa: CAWSGLFNTGELFF
cdr3_nt: TGTGCCTGGAGCGGTTTGTTTAACACCGGGGAGCTGTTTTTT
j_call: TRBJ2-2
v_call: TRBV30
clone_size: -
d_call: -

cdr3_aa: CASSWDSSYEQYF
cdr3_nt: TGTGCCAGCAGTTGGGACAGCTCCTACGAGCAGTACTTC
j_call: TRBJ2-7
v_call: TRBV28
clone_size: -
d_call: TRBD1

cdr3_aa: CASSMDRGGYGYTF
cdr3_nt: TGTGCCAGCAGCATGGACAGGGGGGGTTATGGCTACACCTTC
j_call: TRBJ1-2
v_call: TRBV5-4
clone_size: -
d_call: TRBD1

cdr3_aa: CASSLSTDQETQYF
cdr3_nt: TGTGCCAGCAGCTTAAGCACAGACCAAGAGACCCAGTACTTC
j_call: TRBJ2-5
v_call: TRBV7-2
clone_size: -
d_call: -

cdr3_aa: CASSPAVLRQYTEAFF
cdr3_nt: TGTGCCAGCAGCCCCGCGGTGTTGAGACAGTACACTGAAGCTTTCTTT
j_call: TRBJ1-1
v_call: TRBV7-9
clone_size: -
d_call: -

cdr3_aa: CASSPWTGGNIQYF
cdr3_nt: TGTGCCAGCAGCCCATGGACAGGGGGAAACATTCAGTACTTC
j_call: TRBJ2-4
v_call: TRBV14
clone_size: -
d_call: TRBD1

cdr3_aa: CASSLGELAGVGETQYF
cdr3_nt: TGTGCCAGCAGCTTAGGAGAGCTAGCGGGAGTAGGGGAGACCCAGTACTTC
j_call: TRBJ2-5
v_call: TRBV7-2
clone_size: once
d_call: TRBD2

cdr3_aa: CASSEPGWAEAFF
cdr3_nt: TGTGCCAGCAGTGAACCAGGGTGGGCTGAAGCTTTCTTT
j_call: TRBJ1-1
v_call: TRBV6-1
clone_size: -
d_call: -

cdr3_aa: CASSAPYGPNQPQHF
cdr3_nt: TGTGCCAGCAGTGCACCTTATGGCCCTAATCAGCCCCAGCATTTT
j_call: TRBJ1-5
v_call: TRBV6-1
clone_size: -
d_call: -

cdr3_aa: CASSLTRNTEAFF
cdr3_nt: TGTGCCAGCAGCCTCACACGTAACACTGAAGCTTTCTTT
j_call: TRBJ1-1
v_call: TRBV5-4
clone_size: once
d_call: -

cdr3_aa: CASSLQGAHTEAFF
cdr3_nt: TGTGCCAGCAGCTTACAGGGGGCTCACACTGAAGCTTTCTTT
j_call: TRBJ1-1
v_call: TRBV13
clone_size: -
d_call: TRBD1

cdr3_aa: CASSLRPLKGAGEQYF
cdr3_nt: TGTGCCAGCAGCTTAAGGCCTCTTAAGGGGGCGGGCGAGCAGTACTTC
j_call: TRBJ2-7
v_call: TRBV11-2
clone_size: -
d_call: TRBD1

cdr3_aa: CASETPRAGRSGDTQYF
cdr3_nt: TGTGCCAGCGAAACCCCTCGGGCAGGGAGGTCTGGAGATACGCAGTATTTT
j_call: TRBJ2-3
v_call: TRBV5-6
clone_size: -
d_call: -

cdr3_aa: CASSAGQRTQETQYF
cdr3_nt: TGTGCCAGCAGCGCGGGACAGAGAACGCAAGAGACCCAGTACTTC
j_call: TRBJ2-5
v_call: TRBV9
clone_size: -
d_call: TRBD1

cdr3_aa: CASSIEWALNQPQHF
cdr3_nt: TGTGCCAGCAGCATCGAATGGGCCCTCAATCAGCCCCAGCATTTT
j_call: TRBJ1-5
v_call: TRBV5-5
clone_size: -
d_call: -

cdr3_aa: CSVANSGNTIYF
cdr3_nt: TGCAGCGTTGCCAACTCTGGAAACACCATATATTTT
j_call: TRBJ1-3
v_call: TRBV29-1
clone_size: -
d_call: -

cdr3_aa: CASSQDPQGGTEAFF
cdr3_nt: TGCGCCAGCAGCCAAGATCCCCAGGGAGGAACTGAAGCTTTCTTT
j_call: TRBJ1-1
v_call: TRBV4-1
clone_size: once
d_call: -

cdr3_aa: CASSMTGIGYEQYF
cdr3_nt: TGTGCCAGTAGTATGACAGGGATCGGCTACGAGCAGTACTTC
j_call: TRBJ2-7
v_call: TRBV19
clone_size: -
d_call: TRBD1

cdr3_aa: CASSVETGYYDLLFETQYF
cdr3_nt: TGTGCCAGCAGCGTGGAGACAGGGTATTACGACCTTCTTTTCGAGACCCAGTACTTC
j_call: TRBJ2-5
v_call: TRBV21-1
clone_size: once
d_call: -

cdr3_aa: CASSVIGRTLSNTGELFF
cdr3_nt: TGTGCCAGCAGCGTAATCGGAAGGACACTTTCGAACACCGGGGAGCTGTTTTTT
j_call: TRBJ2-2
v_call: TRBV9
clone_size: -
d_call: -

cdr3_aa: CASRGQGASFFTEAFF
cdr3_nt: TGTGCCAGCAGGGGACAGGGGGCGAGTTTCTTCACTGAAGCTTTCTTT
j_call: TRBJ1-1
v_call: TRBV25-1
clone_size: -
d_call: TRBD1

cdr3_aa: CASSLNGLAEQETQYF
cdr3_nt: TGTGCCAGCAGTTTAAACGGACTAGCGGAACAAGAGACCCAGTACTTC
j_call: TRBJ2-5
v_call: TRBV7-2
clone_size: -
d_call: TRBD2

cdr3_aa: CASSPNVRGRDGYTF
cdr3_nt: TGTGCCAGCAGCCCCAACGTAAGGGGCAGAGATGGCTACACCTTC
j_call: TRBJ1-2
v_call: TRBV4-2
clone_size: -
d_call: -

cdr3_aa: CATRAGGPTDTQYF
cdr3_nt: TGTGCCACCCGAGCGGGAGGGCCCACAGATACGCAGTATTTT
j_call: TRBJ2-3
v_call: TRBV28
clone_size: -
d_call: TRBD2

cdr3_aa: CASSHISDTQYF
cdr3_nt: TGTGCCAGCAGCCACATTTCAGATACGCAGTATTTT
j_call: TRBJ2-3
v_call: TRBV27
clone_size: -
d_call: -

cdr3_aa: CAIGRDRGGYTF
cdr3_nt: TGTGCCATAGGCCGGGACAGGGGTGGCTACACCTTC
j_call: TRBJ1-2
v_call: TRBV10-3
clone_size: -
d_call: TRBD1

cdr3_aa: CASSLVQGLSYEQYF
cdr3_nt: TGTGCCAGCAGCTTAGTACAGGGGTTGTCCTACGAGCAGTACTTC
j_call: TRBJ2-7
v_call: TRBV11-1
clone_size: -
d_call: TRBD1

cdr3_aa: CSSEPTGGGTEAFF
cdr3_nt: TGCAGCTCAGAGCCAACGGGAGGAGGCACTGAAGCTTTCTTT
j_call: TRBJ1-1
v_call: TRBV29-1
clone_size: -
d_call: -

cdr3_aa: CAPRAGGQGYTF
cdr3_nt: TGTGCCCCCCGAGCAGGGGGCCAGGGCTACACCTTC
j_call: TRBJ1-2
v_call: TRBV28
clone_size: -
d_call: TRBD1

cdr3_aa: CASSFNSGYGYTF
cdr3_nt: TGTGCCAGCAGCTTCAACAGCGGCTATGGCTACACCTTC
j_call: TRBJ1-2
v_call: TRBV7-2
clone_size: once
d_call: -

cdr3_aa: CAWTVGIQGLNTEAFF
cdr3_nt: TGTGCCTGGACTGTGGGAATACAGGGCCTGAACACTGAAGCTTTCTTT
j_call: TRBJ1-1
v_call: TRBV30
clone_size: -
d_call: -

cdr3_aa: CASRLAGDTGELFF
cdr3_nt: TGTGCCAGTAGACTAGCGGGAGACACCGGGGAGCTGTTTTTT
j_call: TRBJ2-2
v_call: TRBV19
clone_size: -
d_call: TRBD2

cdr3_aa: CASSERRVSGANVLTF
cdr3_nt: TGTGCCAGCAGTGAACGTCGGGTCTCTGGGGCCAACGTCCTGACTTTC
j_call: TRBJ2-6
v_call: TRBV6-1
clone_size: once
d_call: -

cdr3_aa: CASSGTRELDTEAFF
cdr3_nt: TGTGCCAGCAGTGGGACCAGGGAATTGGACACTGAAGCTTTCTTT
j_call: TRBJ1-1
v_call: TRBV25-1
clone_size: -
d_call: -

cdr3_aa: CASSQGQANEQFF
cdr3_nt: TGCGCCAGCAGCCAAGGTCAAGCCAATGAGCAGTTCTTC
j_call: TRBJ2-1
v_call: TRBV4-1
clone_size: -
d_call: -

cdr3_aa: CASSSIGTFAYEQYF
cdr3_nt: TGTGCCAGCAGTTCAATCGGGACTTTTGCCTACGAGCAGTACTTC
j_call: TRBJ2-7
v_call: TRBV28
clone_size: -
d_call: -

cdr3_aa: CASSKEELLSGYTF
cdr3_nt: TGTGCCAGCAGCAAAGAGGAGCTGTTGAGTGGCTACACCTTC
j_call: TRBJ1-2
v_call: TRBV21-1
clone_size: once
d_call: -

cdr3_aa: CASSSANEQYF
cdr3_nt: TGTGCCAGCAGTAGTGCTAACGAGCAGTACTTC
j_call: TRBJ2-7
v_call: TRBV6-5
clone_size: -
d_call: -